The clone carrying this TCR beta chain is categorized as medium-sized. This specimen comes from a study of human T cells and chemical hapten exposure. The CDR3 totals 15 residues. Between the trimmed V and J ends, which lost 1 base and 1 base, there was a span of 10 bases. TCRdb called the RACE reads again in MiXCR, with one record for every CDR3 protein. Among roughly 13,000 distinct CDR3 sequences listed, around 17% were seen once. Sample time point: patch test 1, 2 weeks after DPC sensitization. Treatment here: therapeutic diphenylcyclopropenone sensitization with weekly scalp DPC. The chain combines TRBV12-3 or TRBV12-4 with TRBJ1-1; perhaps TRBD1 as D (6 bases). This material consisted of whole blood, taken in connection with sensitization to the hapten diphenylcyclopropenone (DPC). The TCR sequence derives from a woman in her 30s with alopecia areata. Some clones in this sample may be carry-over from other donors' samples. The CDR3 is CASSLGQGRNTEAFF. The CDR3 coding sequence is TGTGCCAGCAGTTTAGGGCAGGGGAGGAACACTGAAGCTTTCTTT.